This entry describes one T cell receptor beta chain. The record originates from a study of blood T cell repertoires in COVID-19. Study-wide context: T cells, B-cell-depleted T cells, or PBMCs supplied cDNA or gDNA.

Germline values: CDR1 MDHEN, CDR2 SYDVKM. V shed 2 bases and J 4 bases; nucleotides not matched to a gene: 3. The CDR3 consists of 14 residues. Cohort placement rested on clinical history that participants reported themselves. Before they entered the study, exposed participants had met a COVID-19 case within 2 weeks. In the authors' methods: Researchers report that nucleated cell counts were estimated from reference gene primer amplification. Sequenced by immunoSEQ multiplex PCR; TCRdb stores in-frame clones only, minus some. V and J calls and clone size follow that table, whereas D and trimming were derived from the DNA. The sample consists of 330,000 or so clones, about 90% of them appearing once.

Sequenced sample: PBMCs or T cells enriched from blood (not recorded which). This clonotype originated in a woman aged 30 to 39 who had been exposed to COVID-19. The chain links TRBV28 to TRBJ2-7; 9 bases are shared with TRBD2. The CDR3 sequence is CASSLRAGGYEQYF. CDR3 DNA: TGTGCCAGCAGTTTAAGGGCGGGAGGGTACGAGCAGTACTTC.